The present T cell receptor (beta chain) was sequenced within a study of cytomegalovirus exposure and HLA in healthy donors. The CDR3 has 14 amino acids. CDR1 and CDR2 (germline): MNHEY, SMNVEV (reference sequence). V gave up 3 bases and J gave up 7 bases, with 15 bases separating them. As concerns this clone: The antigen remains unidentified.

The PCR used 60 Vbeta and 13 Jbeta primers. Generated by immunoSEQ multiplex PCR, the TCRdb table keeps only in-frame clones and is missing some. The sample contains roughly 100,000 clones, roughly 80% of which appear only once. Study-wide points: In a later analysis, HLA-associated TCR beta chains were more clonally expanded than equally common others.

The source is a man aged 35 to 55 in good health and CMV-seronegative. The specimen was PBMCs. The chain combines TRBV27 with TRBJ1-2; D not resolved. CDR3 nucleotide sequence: TGTGCCAGCAGTTTGGGAGCCCCCTGGCGTGGCTACACCTTC. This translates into CASSLGAPWRGYTF.